These 11 T cell receptor beta chains originate from one sample sequenced in a study of blood T cell repertoires in COVID-19. The table came from immunoSEQ multiplex PCR; TCRdb's copy has only in-frame clones and leaves some out. The data contain about 180,000 clones, over 70% of them seen just once; the ten biggest clones take up about 5.8%. The sequenced material came from PBMCs or T cells enriched from blood (not recorded which). These receptors were collected from a woman in her thirties or forties with acute COVID-19.

This clone was detected many times. The rearrangement uses TRBV4-1 and TRBJ1-1, with TRBD1 matching over 7 bases. Trimming removed 0 bases from V and 1 base from J; junction bases left unmatched: 14. The germline gives CDR1 MGHRA, CDR2 YSYEKL. The CDR3 covers 19 residues. The CDR3, as DNA: TGCGCCAGCAGCCAAGAAAGGGACAGCGAGAGACGAAAGAACACTGAAGCTTTCTTT. Its protein product is CASSQERDSERRKNTEAFF.

The rearrangement joins TRBV19 to TRBJ1-2; 7 bases line up with TRBD1. The junction had 5 bases not matched to a gene; V was cut back by 7 bases and J by 0 bases. The CDR3 spans 14 residues. Germline V gene sequence: CDR1 LNHDA, CDR2 SQIVND (reference sequence). Here the CDR3 reads CASNDRVANYGYTF. DNA for the CDR3: TGTGCCAGTAACGACAGGGTAGCTAACTATGGCTACACCTTC.

V gene TRBV6-5 combines with J gene TRBJ1-2; perhaps TRBD1 as D (5 bases). This CDR3 has 14 residues. CDR1 is MNHEY, CDR2 SVGAGI, per germline. Trimming took 4 bases from V and 8 from J, leaving 17 bases between them. The CDR3 here is CASSLGGGGLGYTF. The DNA of the CDR3 is TGTGCCAGCAGTTTGGGGGGAGGAGGCTTGGGCTACACCTTC.

The chain recombines TRBV18 with TRBJ1-4, with TRBD1 matching over 8 bases. The V gene's germline CDR1 is KGHSH and CDR2 LQKENI. J was trimmed by 3 bases and V by 3 bases; bases with no gene match: 9. This CDR3 has 17 residues. CDR3 nucleotide sequence: TGTGCCAGCTCACCCGAGACAGGGGCGTTGGCTAATGAAAAACTGTTTTTT. As protein: CASSPETGALANEKLFF.

This CDR3 is CATSERASGRAGTQYF. The CDR3 DNA follows: TGTGCCACCAGTGAACGGGCTAGCGGGAGGGCCGGTACGCAGTATTTT. The genes are TRBV24-1 and TRBJ2-3, with 12 bases identical to TRBD2. CDR3 size: 16 residues. V lost 4 bases to trimming and J lost 8 bases; unmatched junction nucleotides: 9. Germline lookup yields CDR1 KGHDR and CDR2 SFDVKD.

This clone was counted only a few times. The chain uses TRBV4-2 and TRBJ2-3; possibly TRBD1 for D (6 bases). Germline V gene sequence: CDR1 LGHNA, CDR2 YNFKEQ. The V gene lost 0 bases and the J gene lost 0 bases, with 13 bases spanning the gap. The CDR3 is 17 amino acids. CDR3 sequence reads: CASSQEGTFSSTDTQYF. DNA for the CDR3: TGTGCCAGCAGCCAAGAGGGGACATTTTCTAGCACAGATACGCAGTATTTT.

This clone was seen only once. The J gene is TRBJ1-2, the V gene TRBV11-2; D is possibly TRBD1 (6 bases). CDR3 size: 14 residues. V was pared by 5 bases and J by 5 bases, with 15 bases between. Per germline, CDR1 SGHAT and CDR2 FQNNGV. The chain's CDR3 is CASSLNRDLYGYTF. The CDR3 nucleotides read TGTGCCAGCAGCCTCAACAGGGACCTATATGGCTACACCTTC.

In DNA, the CDR3 is TGTGCCAGCAGCTATCTGCCGGGGAGCGAGCAGTACGTC. Protein product: CASSYLPGSEQYV. This rearrangement joins TRBV6-5 to TRBJ2-7; perhaps TRBD2 as D (5 bases). The germline gives CDR1 MNHEY, CDR2 SVGAGI. The CDR3 consists of 13 residues. V dropped 6 bases and J dropped 6 bases, with 15 bases sitting between them.

The chain couples TRBV18 to TRBJ2-3; tentative D call: TRBD2 (6 bases). The CDR3 is made up of 16 amino acids. Trimming cost V 3 bases and J 2 bases, with 15 bases left between them. CDR1 and CDR2 from the germline V gene are KGHSH and LQKENI. CDR3 nucleotide sequence: TGTGCCAGCTCACCTAGCCGGGAGCGGATCACAGATACGCAGTATTTT. Encoded protein: CASSPSRERITDTQYF.

This chain joins TRBV18 and TRBJ2-1, with TRBD2 matching over 8 bases. The CDR3 loop spans 17 amino acids. J lost 0 bases, V lost 6 bases, and 10 bases had no gene match. Germline loops: CDR1 KGHSH, CDR2 LQKENI. This CDR3 is CASSPRAGTSSYNEQFF. The CDR3 DNA is TGTGCCAGCTCCCCGAGGGCCGGGACTAGCTCCTACAATGAGCAGTTCTTC. The variable domain in full, with the rest retrieved from reference TRBV18 and TRBJ2-1, is NAGVMQNPRHLVRRRGQEARLRCSPMKGHSHVYWYRQLPEEGLKFMVYLQKENIIDESGMPKERFSAEFPKEGPSILRIQQVVRGDSAAYFCASSPRAGTSSYNEQFFGPGTRLTVL.

V gene TRBV7-9 combines with J gene TRBJ1-2; 7 bases match TRBD1. The CDR3 has 15 amino acids. Germline values: CDR1 SEHNR, CDR2 FQNEAQ (reference sequence). V dropped 6 bases and J dropped 3; count of bases not matched to a gene: 10. The CDR3 region has the DNA TGTGCCAGCAGGATTAGTGACGGGACAGACTATGGCTACACCTTC. Residues: CASRISDGTDYGYTF.